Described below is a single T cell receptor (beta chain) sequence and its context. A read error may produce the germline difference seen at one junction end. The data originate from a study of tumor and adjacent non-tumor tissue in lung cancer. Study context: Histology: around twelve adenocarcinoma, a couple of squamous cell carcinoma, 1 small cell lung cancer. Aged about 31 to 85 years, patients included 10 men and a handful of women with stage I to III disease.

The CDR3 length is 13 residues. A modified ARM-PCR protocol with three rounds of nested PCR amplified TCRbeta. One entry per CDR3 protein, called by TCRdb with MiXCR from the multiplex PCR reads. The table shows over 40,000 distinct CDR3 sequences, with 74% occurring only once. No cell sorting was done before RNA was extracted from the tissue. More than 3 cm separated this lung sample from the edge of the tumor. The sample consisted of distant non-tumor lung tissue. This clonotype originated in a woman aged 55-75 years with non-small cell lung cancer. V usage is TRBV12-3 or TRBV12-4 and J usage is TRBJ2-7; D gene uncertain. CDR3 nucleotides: TGTGCCAGCACCCTACCGATTACCTACGATCAGTACTTC. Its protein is CASTLPITYDQYF.